This TCR beta chain was captured by sequencing in a study of cytomegalovirus exposure and HLA in healthy donors. The PCR was carried out with 60 Vbeta primers and 13 Jbeta primers. Generated by immunoSEQ multiplex PCR, the TCRdb table keeps only in-frame clones and is missing some. The table lists a few hundred thousand clones, roughly 70% of them singletons. In the case of this clone: Its antigen is unknown.

The CDR3 loop spans 14 amino acids. Trimming removed 0 bases from V and 4 bases from J, with 7 bases in between. Germline loops: CDR1 LNHDA, CDR2 SQIVND (reference sequence). Study observations and caveats: It is likely that the observed cluster of highly shared sequence variants was a sequencing artifact.

The chain couples TRBV19 to TRBJ1-3; D gene ambiguous. This TCR came from a female donor in good health and CMV-seronegative. The sequenced sample consisted of PBMCs. The CDR3 DNA reads TGTGCCAGTAGTATAGAACGGGGAGGAAACACCATATATTTT. This codes for CASSIERGGNTIYF.